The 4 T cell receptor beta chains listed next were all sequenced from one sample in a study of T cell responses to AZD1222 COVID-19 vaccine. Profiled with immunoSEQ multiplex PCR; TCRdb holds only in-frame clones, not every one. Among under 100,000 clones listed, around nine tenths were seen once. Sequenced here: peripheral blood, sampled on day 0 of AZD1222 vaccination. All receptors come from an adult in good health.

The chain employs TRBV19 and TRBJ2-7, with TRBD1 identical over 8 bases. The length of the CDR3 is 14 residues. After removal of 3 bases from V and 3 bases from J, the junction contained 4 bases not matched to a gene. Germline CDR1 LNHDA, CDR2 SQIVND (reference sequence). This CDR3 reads CASSIGQGFYEQYF. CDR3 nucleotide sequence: TGTGCCAGTAGTATCGGACAGGGATTCTACGAGCAGTACTTC.

The CDR3 coding sequence is TGCAGCGTTACAGGGCTGATGGCAGATACGCAGTATTTT. This gives the protein CSVTGLMADTQYF. The chain couples TRBV29-1 to TRBJ2-3, with D perhaps matching TRBD1 (6 bases). V was shortened by 5 bases and J by 4 bases, with 13 bases between the two germline ends. Per germline, CDR1 SQVTM and CDR2 ANQGSEA. The CDR3 is made up of 13 amino acids.

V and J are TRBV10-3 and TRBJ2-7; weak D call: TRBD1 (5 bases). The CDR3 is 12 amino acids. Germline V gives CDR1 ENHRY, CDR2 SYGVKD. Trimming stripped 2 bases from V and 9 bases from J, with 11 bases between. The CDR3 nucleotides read TGTGCCATCAGTGAGGGCAGGGTACGGCAGTACTTC. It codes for CAISEGRVRQYF.

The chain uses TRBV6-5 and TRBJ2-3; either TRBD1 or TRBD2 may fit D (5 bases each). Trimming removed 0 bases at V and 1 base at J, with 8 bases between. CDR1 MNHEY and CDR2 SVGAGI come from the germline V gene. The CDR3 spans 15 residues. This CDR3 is CASSYSGVRTDTQYF. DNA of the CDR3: TGTGCCAGCAGTTACTCGGGGGTGCGCACAGATACGCAGTATTTT.